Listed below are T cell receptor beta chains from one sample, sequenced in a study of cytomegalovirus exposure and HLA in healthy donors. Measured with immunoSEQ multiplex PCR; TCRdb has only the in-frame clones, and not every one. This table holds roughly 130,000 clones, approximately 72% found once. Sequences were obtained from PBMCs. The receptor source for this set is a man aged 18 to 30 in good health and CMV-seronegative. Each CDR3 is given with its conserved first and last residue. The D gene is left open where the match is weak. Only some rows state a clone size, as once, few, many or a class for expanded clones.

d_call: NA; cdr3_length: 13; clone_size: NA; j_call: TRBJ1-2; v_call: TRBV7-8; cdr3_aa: CASSSQRGLGYTF; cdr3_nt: TGTGCCAGCAGCTCTCAGCGGGGGTTAGGCTACACCTTC
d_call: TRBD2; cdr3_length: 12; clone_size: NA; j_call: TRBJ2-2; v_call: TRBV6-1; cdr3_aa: CATPRGSGELFF; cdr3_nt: TGTGCCACGCCGCGGGGGAGCGGGGAGCTGTTTTTT
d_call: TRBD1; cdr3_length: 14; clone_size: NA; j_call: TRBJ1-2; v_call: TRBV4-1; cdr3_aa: CASSQRTGNYGYTF; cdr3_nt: TGCGCCAGCAGCCAAAGGACAGGGAACTATGGCTACACCTTC
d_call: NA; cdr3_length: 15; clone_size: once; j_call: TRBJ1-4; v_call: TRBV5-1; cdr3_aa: CPSSFLRATNEKLFF; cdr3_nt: TGCCCCAGCAGCTTTCTCCGTGCAACTAATGAAAAACTGTTTTTT
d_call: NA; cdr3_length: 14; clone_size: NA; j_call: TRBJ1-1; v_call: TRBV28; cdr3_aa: CASSFQVANTEAFF; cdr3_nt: TGTGCCAGCAGTTTCCAGGTTGCGAACACTGAAGCTTTCTTT
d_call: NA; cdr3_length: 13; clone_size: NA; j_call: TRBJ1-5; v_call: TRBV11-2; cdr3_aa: CASSLGRRQPQHF; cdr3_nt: TGTGCCAGCAGCTTAGGCCGCAGGCAGCCCCAGCATTTT
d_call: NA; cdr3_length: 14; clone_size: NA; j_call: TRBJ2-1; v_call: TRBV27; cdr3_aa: CASSLAGLGNEQFF; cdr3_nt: TGTGCCAGCAGTTTAGCAGGGTTAGGCAATGAGCAGTTCTTC
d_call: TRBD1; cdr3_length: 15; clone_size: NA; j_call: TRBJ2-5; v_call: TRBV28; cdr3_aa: CASSLSDRAQETQYF; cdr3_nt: TGTGCCAGCAGTTTATCCGACAGGGCGCAAGAGACCCAGTACTTC
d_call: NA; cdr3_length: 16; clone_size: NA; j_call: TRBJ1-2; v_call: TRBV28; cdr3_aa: CASSLLGGPANYGYTF; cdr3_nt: TGTGCCAGCAGTTTATTGGGGGGGCCCGCTAACTATGGCTACACCTTC
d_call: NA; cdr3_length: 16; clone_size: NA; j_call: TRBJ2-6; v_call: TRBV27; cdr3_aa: CASSLRQISGANVLTF; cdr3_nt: TGTGCCAGCAGTTTAAGACAGATCTCTGGGGCCAACGTCCTGACTTTC
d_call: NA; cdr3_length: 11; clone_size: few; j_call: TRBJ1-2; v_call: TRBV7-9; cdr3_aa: CASSPTGGYTF; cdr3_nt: TGTGCCAGCAGCCCTACCGGTGGCTACACCTTC
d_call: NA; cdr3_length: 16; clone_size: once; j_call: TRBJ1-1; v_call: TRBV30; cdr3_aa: CAWSVLDRDLRGEAFF; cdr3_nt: TGTGCCTGGAGTGTACTAGACCGAGACCTTCGGGGTGAAGCTTTCTTT
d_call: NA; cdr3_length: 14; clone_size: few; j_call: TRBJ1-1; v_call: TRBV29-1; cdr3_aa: CSVELRTVNTEAFF; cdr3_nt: TGCAGCGTTGAACTACGGACAGTGAACACTGAAGCTTTCTTT
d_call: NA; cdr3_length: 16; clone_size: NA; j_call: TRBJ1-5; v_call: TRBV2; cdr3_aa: CASTRTDGFSNQPQHF; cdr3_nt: TGTGCCAGCACCAGGACAGATGGGTTTAGCAATCAGCCCCAGCATTTT
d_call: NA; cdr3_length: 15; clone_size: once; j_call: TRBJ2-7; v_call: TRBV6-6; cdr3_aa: CASSYPQESSYEQYF; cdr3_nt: TGTGCCAGCAGTTACCCCCAGGAAAGCTCCTACGAGCAGTACTTC
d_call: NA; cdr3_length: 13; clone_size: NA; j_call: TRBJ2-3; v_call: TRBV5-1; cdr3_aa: CASSSTLPDTQYF; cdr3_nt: TGCGCCAGCAGCTCCACTCTTCCAGATACGCAGTATTTT
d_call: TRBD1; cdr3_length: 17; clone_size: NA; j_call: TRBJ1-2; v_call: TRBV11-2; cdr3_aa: CASSPLWTGQYNYGYTF; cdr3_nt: TGTGCCAGCAGCCCCTTATGGACAGGGCAATATAACTATGGCTACACCTTC
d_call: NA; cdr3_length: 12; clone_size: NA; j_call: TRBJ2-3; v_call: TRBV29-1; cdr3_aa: CSVRRVTDTQYF; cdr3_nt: TGCAGCGTGCGGCGGGTCACAGATACGCAGTATTTT
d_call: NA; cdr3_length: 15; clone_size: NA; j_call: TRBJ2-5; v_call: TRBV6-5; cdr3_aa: CASSQRQAWGETQYF; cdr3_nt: TGTGCCAGCAGTCAAAGACAGGCTTGGGGGGAGACCCAGTACTTC
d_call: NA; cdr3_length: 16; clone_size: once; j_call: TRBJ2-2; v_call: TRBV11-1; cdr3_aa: CASSRISGPNTGELFF; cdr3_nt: TGTGCCAGCAGCCGTATTAGCGGCCCGAACACCGGGGAGCTGTTTTTT
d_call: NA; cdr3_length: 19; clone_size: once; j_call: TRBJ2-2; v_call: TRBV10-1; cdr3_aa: CASSESARIDSFCTGELFF; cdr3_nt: TGCGCCAGCAGTGAGTCCGCACGAATTGACAGTTTTTGTACCGGGGAGCTGTTTTTT
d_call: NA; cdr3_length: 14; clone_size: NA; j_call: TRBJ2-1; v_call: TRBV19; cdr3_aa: CASSIMGGPNEQFF; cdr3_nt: TGTGCCAGTAGTATAATGGGGGGGCCCAATGAGCAGTTCTTC
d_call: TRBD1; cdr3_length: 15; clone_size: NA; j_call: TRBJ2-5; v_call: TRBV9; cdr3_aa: CASSEFTGGQETQYF; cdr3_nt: TGTGCCAGCAGCGAATTCACAGGGGGGCAAGAGACCCAGTACTTC
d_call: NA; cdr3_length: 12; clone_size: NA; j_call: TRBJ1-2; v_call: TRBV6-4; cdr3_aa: CASRQGSGGYTF; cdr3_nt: TGTGCCAGCAGGCAGGGCTCCGGAGGCTACACCTTC
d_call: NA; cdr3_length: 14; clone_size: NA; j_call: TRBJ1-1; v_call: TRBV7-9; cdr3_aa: CASSSGSWNTEAFF; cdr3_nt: TGTGCCAGCAGCTCCGGGTCCTGGAACACTGAAGCTTTCTTT
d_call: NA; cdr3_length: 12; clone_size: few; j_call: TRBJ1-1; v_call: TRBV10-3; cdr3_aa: CAISRGGTEAFF; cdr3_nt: TGTGCCATCAGTAGGGGTGGGACTGAAGCTTTCTTT
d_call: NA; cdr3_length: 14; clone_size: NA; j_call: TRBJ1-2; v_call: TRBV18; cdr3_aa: CASSLLPASSGYTF; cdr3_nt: TGTGCCAGCTCACTTTTACCAGCGTCTAGTGGCTACACCTTC
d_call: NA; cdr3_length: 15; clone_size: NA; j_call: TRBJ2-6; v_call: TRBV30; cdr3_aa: CAWSVRSVGANVLTF; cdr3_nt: TGTGCCTGGAGTGTGAGGTCAGTCGGGGCCAACGTCCTGACTTTC
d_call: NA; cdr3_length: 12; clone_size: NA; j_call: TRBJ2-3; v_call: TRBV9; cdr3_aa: CASSVVVDTQYF; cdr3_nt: TGTGCCAGCAGCGTAGTCGTAGATACGCAGTATTTT
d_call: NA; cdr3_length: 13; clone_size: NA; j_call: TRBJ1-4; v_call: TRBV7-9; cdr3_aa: CASSLIGDEKLFF; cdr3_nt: TGTGCCAGCAGCTTAATAGGGGATGAAAAACTGTTTTTT
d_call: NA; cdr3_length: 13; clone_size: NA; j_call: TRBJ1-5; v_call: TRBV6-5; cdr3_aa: CASSRGSNQPQHF; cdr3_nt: TGTGCCAGCAGCAGGGGTAGCAATCAGCCCCAGCATTTT
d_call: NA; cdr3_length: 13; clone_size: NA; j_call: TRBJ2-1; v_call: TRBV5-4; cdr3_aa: CASSLGGLNEQFF; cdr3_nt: TGTGCCAGCAGCTTGGGGGGGCTCAATGAGCAGTTCTTC
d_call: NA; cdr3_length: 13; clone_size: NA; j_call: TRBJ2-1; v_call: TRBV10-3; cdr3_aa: CAIRIVLGDEQFF; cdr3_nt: TGTGCCATCAGAATAGTCCTCGGGGATGAGCAGTTCTTC
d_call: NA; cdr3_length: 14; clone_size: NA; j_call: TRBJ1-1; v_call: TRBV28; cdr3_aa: CAGTRGPGNTEAFF; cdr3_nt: TGTGCCGGGACGCGGGGGCCGGGGAACACTGAAGCTTTCTTT
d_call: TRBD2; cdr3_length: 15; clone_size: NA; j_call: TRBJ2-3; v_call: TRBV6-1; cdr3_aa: CASRVAGGSTDTQYF; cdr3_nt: TGTGCCAGCAGGGTAGCGGGGGGTAGCACAGATACGCAGTATTTT
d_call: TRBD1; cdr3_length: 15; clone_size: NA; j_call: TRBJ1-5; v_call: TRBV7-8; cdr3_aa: CASRQGQGSNQPQHF; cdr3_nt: TGTGCCAGCAGGCAGGGACAGGGTAGCAATCAGCCCCAGCATTTT
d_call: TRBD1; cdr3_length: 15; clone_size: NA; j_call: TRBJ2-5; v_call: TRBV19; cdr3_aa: CASSWGDRDEETQYF; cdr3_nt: TGTGCCAGTAGTTGGGGGGACAGGGACGAAGAGACCCAGTACTTC
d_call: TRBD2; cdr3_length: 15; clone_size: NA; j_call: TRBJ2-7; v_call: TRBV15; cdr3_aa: CATSRGASGSYEQYF; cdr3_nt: TGTGCCACCAGCAGAGGTGCTAGCGGGAGCTACGAGCAGTACTTC
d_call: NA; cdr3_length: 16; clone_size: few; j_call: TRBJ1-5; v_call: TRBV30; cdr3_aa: CAWSQSTGRANQPQHF; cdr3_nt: TGTGCCTGGAGTCAATCGACAGGTCGTGCCAATCAGCCCCAGCATTTT
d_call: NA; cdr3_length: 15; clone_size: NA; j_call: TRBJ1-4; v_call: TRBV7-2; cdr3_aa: CASSLDGGSGEKLFF; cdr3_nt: TGTGCCAGCAGCTTAGACGGGGGTTCGGGCGAAAAACTGTTTTTT
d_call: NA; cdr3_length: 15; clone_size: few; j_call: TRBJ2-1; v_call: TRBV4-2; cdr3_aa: CASSQAVGLADEQFF; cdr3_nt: TGTGCCAGCAGCCAAGCAGTTGGGTTGGCGGATGAGCAGTTCTTC
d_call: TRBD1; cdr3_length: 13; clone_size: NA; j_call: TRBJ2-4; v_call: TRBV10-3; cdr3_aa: CAIRGTGIHIQYF; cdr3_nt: TGTGCCATCAGGGGGACAGGGATACACATTCAGTACTTC
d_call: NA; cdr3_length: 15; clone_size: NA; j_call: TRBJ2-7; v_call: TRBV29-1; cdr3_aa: CSVEIKGQGSYEQYF; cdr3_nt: TGCAGCGTTGAAATCAAAGGGCAGGGGTCCTACGAGCAGTACTTC
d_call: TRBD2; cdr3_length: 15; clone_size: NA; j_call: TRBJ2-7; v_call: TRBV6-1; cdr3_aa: CASSAGLAGAGEQYF; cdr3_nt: TGTGCCAGCAGTGCGGGACTAGCGGGAGCAGGGGAGCAGTACTTC
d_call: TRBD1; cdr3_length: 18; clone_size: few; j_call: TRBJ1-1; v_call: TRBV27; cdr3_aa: CASSLAHMRGLLNTEAFF; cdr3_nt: TGTGCCAGCAGTTTAGCTCATATGAGGGGGCTGTTGAACACTGAAGCTTTCTTT
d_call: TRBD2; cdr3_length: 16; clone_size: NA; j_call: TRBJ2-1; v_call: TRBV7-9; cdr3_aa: CASSVISGGGNNEQFF; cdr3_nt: TGTGCCAGCAGCGTCATCTCTGGGGGGGGAAACAATGAGCAGTTCTTC
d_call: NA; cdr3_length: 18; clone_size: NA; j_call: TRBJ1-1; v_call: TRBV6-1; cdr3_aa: CASSEDIQATILNTEAFF; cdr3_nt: TGTGCCAGCAGTGAAGATATCCAGGCAACCATATTGAACACTGAAGCTTTCTTT
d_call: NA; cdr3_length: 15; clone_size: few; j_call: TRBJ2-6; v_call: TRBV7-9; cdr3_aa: CASSLATVRANVLTF; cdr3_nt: TGTGCCAGCAGCCTTGCTACCGTTCGGGCCAACGTCCTGACTTTC
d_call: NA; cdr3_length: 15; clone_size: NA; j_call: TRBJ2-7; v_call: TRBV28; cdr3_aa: CASSFRRSLVDEQYF; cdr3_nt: TGTGCCAGCAGTTTCCGGCGGTCCTTGGTCGACGAGCAGTACTTC
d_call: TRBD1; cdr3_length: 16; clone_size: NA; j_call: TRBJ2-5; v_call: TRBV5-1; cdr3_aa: CASSLQAGGIQETQYF; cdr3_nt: TGCGCCAGCAGCTTGCAGGCAGGGGGTATCCAAGAGACCCAGTACTTC
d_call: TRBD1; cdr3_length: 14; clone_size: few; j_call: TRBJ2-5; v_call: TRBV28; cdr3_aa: CASSPQGAEETQYF; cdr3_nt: TGTGCCAGCAGTCCTCAGGGGGCGGAAGAGACCCAGTACTTC
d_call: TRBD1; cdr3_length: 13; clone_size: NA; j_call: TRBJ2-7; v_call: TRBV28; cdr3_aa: CASSSGQGIEQYF; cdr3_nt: TGTGCCAGCAGTTCGGGACAGGGCATCGAGCAGTACTTC
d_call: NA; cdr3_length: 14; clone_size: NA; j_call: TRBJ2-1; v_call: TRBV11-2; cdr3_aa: CASSLEAGKNEQFF; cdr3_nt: TGTGCCAGCAGCTTAGAAGCAGGGAAGAATGAGCAGTTCTTC